The TCR beta chain under discussion was sequenced for a study of blood T cells in healthy people across ages. Regarding the study as a whole: A conclusive naive versus antigen-experienced comparison was prevented by the unsorted PBMCs. In the absence of known donor CMV status, changes in expanded clonotypes were possibly confounded. Across the age range, TCR beta diversity per million T cells fell in a roughly linear way.

Then a second PCR, running roughly 7 to 11 cycles, was carried out with a sample-barcoded 5' primer and a J-beta primer mix. Each cDNA molecule was tagged by a template-switch adaptor with 12 random nucleotides. Each CDR3 protein gets one entry after TCRdb re-called the 5' RACE reads with MiXCR. The sample gives over 1,500,000 distinct CDR3 sequences, approximately 40% of which show up once; about 21% is in the top ten. The CDR3 is 9 amino acids. Deletions cut 8 bases from V and 11 bases from J, with 7 bases between. CDR1 and CDR2 (germline): MRHNA, SNTAGT. About this clonotype itself: What it binds is unknown.

This chain joins TRBV6-4 and TRBJ1-3; D call uncertain. The sequence came from a human donor in good health. Sequencing was done on a sample of blood. CDR3 DNA sequence: TGTGCCAGCCAAGTGGCCATATATTTT. Translation: CASQVAIYF.